The clone carrying this T cell receptor beta chain was observed a handful of times. Antigen specificity is unknown. This record comes from a study of cytomegalovirus exposure and HLA in healthy donors. Findings and caveats of the study: As a later analysis revealed, the rate of TCR association differed by HLA locus, with DRB1 most and HLA-C fewest.

Germline V lookup: CDR1 SGHAT, CDR2 FQNNGV. The CDR3 has 15 residues. Trimming took 1 base from V and 14 from J; bases not matched to a gene: 10. The study sampled nominally healthy donors, though unrecorded immune exposures were likely. The study ran its PCR with 60 Vbeta and 13 Jbeta primers. The repertoire was sequenced with immunoSEQ multiplex PCR; TCRdb's copy has only in-frame clones and lacks some. The table records around 130,000 clones, 75% to 90% of them present only once. Sequencing was performed on PBMCs. The receptor's source is a woman aged 40 to 49 in good health and CMV-seropositive. The genes are TRBV11-2 and TRBJ1-6, with 8 positions matching TRBD1. This chain's CDR3 is CASSLVGGQGGSLHF. Here the CDR3 DNA reads TGTGCCAGCAGCTTAGTAGGAGGACAGGGTGGTTCCCTCCACTTT. Together with reference TRBV11-2 and TRBJ1-6, the CDR3 gives the full variable domain: EAGVAQSPRYKIIEKRQSVAFWCNPISGHATLYWYQQILGQGPKLLIQFQNNGVVDDSQLPKDRFSAERLKGVDSTLKIQPAKLEDSAVYLCASSLVGGQGGSLHFGNGTRLTVT.